These 23 T cell receptor beta chains were all obtained from the same sample, sequenced in a study of persistence of HIV-infected CD4 T cells. Their recognized antigens are unknown. Sequencing used immunoSEQ version 4 in survey mode. TCRdb's copy holds only in-frame clones and misses some; the assay was immunoSEQ multiplex PCR. This table holds about 36,000 clones, over 65% found once. An overlapping HIV-1 Gag peptide pool stimulated these cells at 0.85 to 1 ug/peptide/mL. Sorted nonresponding memory CD4+ T cells were CD40L-negative, CD69-negative, CD45RO-high. The sequencing used cultured CD4+ T cells from PBMCs, collected from a patient who received antiretroviral therapy. These receptors were taken from an adult with HIV. The donor label of this sample is uncertain.

This sequence joins TRBV5-1 and TRBJ1-5; D is unresolved. Trimming removed 2 bases from V and 4 bases from J, with 13 bases in between. This CDR3 is built from 15 residues. Germline V gives CDR1 SGHRS, CDR2 YFSETQ. This chain's CDR3 is CASSLGPEGNQPQHF. CDR3 in DNA: TGCGCCAGCAGCTTAGGACCCGAGGGTAATCAGCCCCAGCATTTT. The full variable domain, in which reference TRBV5-1 and TRBJ1-5 provide the parts outside the CDR3, is KAGVTQTPRYLIKTRGQQVTLSCSPISGHRSVSWYQQTPGQGLQFLFEYFSETQRNKGNFPGRFSGRQFSNSRSEMNVSTLELGDSALYLCASSLGPEGNQPQHFGDGTRLSIL.

The V call is TRBV5-4, the J call TRBJ2-3; D is perhaps TRBD1 or TRBD2 (5 bases each). With 2 bases removed from V and 5 bases from J, the gap between germline ends came to 15 bases. The CDR3 length is 15 residues. Germline V gene lookup returns CDR1 SGHNT and CDR2 YYREEE (reference sequence). The CDR3 loop reads CASSFPGPTRDTQYF. CDR3 sequence (DNA): TGTGCCAGCAGCTTCCCGGGACCCACACGAGATACGCAGTATTTT.

The chain has TRBV13 and TRBJ2-3, with 15 bases matching TRBD2. Germline values: CDR1 PRHDT, CDR2 FYEKMQ (reference sequence). The CDR3 sequence is 18 residues long. V gave up 5 bases and J gave up 3 bases; unmatched junction bases: 9. CDR3 loop: CASSHRGLAGGVTDTQYF. Written as DNA, the CDR3 is TGTGCCAGCAGCCACAGGGGACTAGCGGGGGGTGTGACAGATACGCAGTATTTT.

The chain recombines TRBV24-1 with TRBJ1-2; 8 bases map to TRBD1. With V trimmed by 6 bases and J by 6 bases, 5 bases remained unmatched. The CDR3 spans 13 residues. Germline V lookup: CDR1 KGHDR, CDR2 SFDVKD. CDR3 sequence reads: CATSPQGDHGYTF. As DNA, the CDR3 is TGTGCCACCAGTCCACAGGGGGACCATGGCTACACCTTC.

This chain links TRBV5-1 with TRBJ1-4, with D possibly TRBD1 on 6 matching bases. Germline assignment: CDR1 SGHRS and CDR2 YFSETQ. V lost 2 bases to trimming and J lost 3 bases, with 8 bases between them. This CDR3 is 14 amino acids long. CDR3 in DNA: TGCGCCAGCAGCTTAACAGGGCCTAATGAAAAACTGTTTTTT. Its translation: CASSLTGPNEKLFF.

This clone was counted a few times. The CDR3 loop is CASSLPGKGYGYTF. Written as DNA, the CDR3 is TGTGCCAGCAGTTTACCCGGCAAAGGCTATGGCTACACCTTC. The rearrangement uses TRBV28 and TRBJ1-2; unclear D gene. The length of the CDR3 is 14 residues. Germline CDR1 reads MDHEN; CDR2 reads SYDVKM. V was clipped by 2 bases and J by 4 bases, with 11 bases between them.

The chain is built from TRBV29-1 and TRBJ1-5; 10 bases map to TRBD1. CDR1 SQVTM and CDR2 ANQGSEA come from the germline V gene. The CDR3 extends over 14 amino acids. With 1 base clipped from V and 9 bases from J, the junction kept 6 bases outside the gene matches. CDR3 coding DNA: TGCAGCGTTGAAGTGGGGACAGGGGAGGGGCCCCAGCATTTT. Amino acids: CSVEVGTGEGPQHF.

The CDR3 is CASSPMYGSGANVLTF. For the CDR3, the DNA is TGTGCCAGCAGCCCCATGTACGGCTCTGGGGCCAACGTCCTGACTTTC. This chain links TRBV3-1 (or the pseudogene TRBV3-2) with TRBJ2-6; the D is unclear. CDR3 length: 16 residues. The V gene's germline CDR1 is LGHDT and CDR2 YNNKEL (reference sequence). Trimming took off 4 bases at V and 0 bases at J, with 10 bases between the two ends.

J is TRBJ2-3 and V is TRBV11-3, with D uncertain. Trimming took off 1 base at V and 8 bases at J, with 16 bases between the two ends. Looked up from germline, CDR1 is SGHNT and CDR2 is YENEEA. There are 15 residues in the CDR3. The chain's CDR3 is CASSLGPPSTGTQYF. DNA for the CDR3: TGTGCCAGCAGCTTAGGGCCCCCAAGCACCGGTACGCAGTATTTT. Full variable domain (outside the CDR3, taken from reference TRBV11-3 and TRBJ2-3): EAGVVQSPRYKIIEKKQPVAFWCNPISGHNTLYWYLQNLGQGPELLIRYENEEAVDDSQLPKDRFSAERLKGVDSTLKIQPAELGDSAVYLCASSLGPPSTGTQYFGPGTRLTVL.

The V gene is TRBV7-9, the J gene TRBJ1-1; 10 nucleotides match TRBD1. Germline V CDR1 and CDR2: SEHNR, FQNEAQ (reference sequence). Germline trimming cut 4 bases from V and 6 bases from J; bases unmatched to any gene: 11. The length of the CDR3 is 16 residues. As DNA, the CDR3 is TGTGCCAGCAGCTATACACCGGGACAGGGGATCTCTGAAGCTTTCTTT. Its translation: CASSYTPGQGISEAFF.

The chain is built from TRBV6-4 and TRBJ2-2, with 13 positions matching TRBD2. V shed 6 bases and J 7 bases; nucleotides not matched to a gene: 11. Germline V gene data show CDR1 as MRHNA and CDR2 as SNTAGT. CDR3 length equals 17 residues. CDR3 sequence reads: CASRNTSGGAERGELFF. The CDR3, as DNA: TGTGCCAGCAGGAATACTAGCGGGGGGGCGGAGCGCGGGGAGCTGTTTTTT.

This clone was observed a handful of times. The V gene is TRBV19, the J gene TRBJ1-2; 9 bases map to TRBD1. The ends lost 4 bases at V and 5 bases at J; junction bases unmatched: 5. Germline V gene sequence: CDR1 LNHDA, CDR2 SQIVND (reference sequence). The CDR3 extends over 14 amino acids. This chain's CDR3 is CASSKLDRGYGYTF. CDR3 bases: TGTGCCAGTAGTAAACTGGACAGGGGTTATGGCTACACCTTC.

The V gene is TRBV6-1, the J gene TRBJ1-5, with D unresolved. Looked up from germline, CDR1 is MNHNS and CDR2 is SASEGT. The CDR3 runs 14 residues. The V end lost 1 base, the J end lost 7 bases, and 11 bases lay between the germline ends. For the CDR3, the DNA is TGTGCCAGCAGTGAAGGCCGGGGTTCCCAGCCCCAGCATTTT. This encodes CASSEGRGSQPQHF.

This chain connects TRBV12-5 to TRBJ2-1, with D perhaps TRBD2 (6 bases). Germline-derived CDR1 and CDR2 are LGHNT and FRNRAP. Deletions cut 0 bases from V and 10 bases from J, with 16 bases between. The length of the CDR3 is 15 residues. The CDR3 sequence: CASGLVSEAGWEQFF. In nucleotides, the CDR3 is TGTGCTAGTGGTTTGGTATCGGAGGCGGGATGGGAGCAGTTCTTC.

The V and J genes are TRBV29-1 and TRBJ1-2; D is undetermined. The V and J ends lost 3 bases and 7 bases respectively, with 15 bases between them. From germline, CDR1 is SQVTM and CDR2 ANQGSEA. The CDR3 is made up of 13 amino acids. This CDR3 reads CSVESTRFAGYTF. CDR3 coding DNA: TGCAGCGTTGAGAGCACCAGATTCGCTGGCTACACCTTC.

The rearrangement links TRBV5-4 to TRBJ1-2, with D maybe TRBD1 (5 bases). Trimming took off 0 bases at V and 1 base at J, with 13 bases between the two ends. From germline, CDR1 is SGHNT and CDR2 YYREEE (reference sequence). This CDR3 is built from 16 residues. The CDR3 DNA is TGTGCCAGCAGCTTGGTAGCAGGGTACTTTAACTATGGCTACACCTTC. It encodes CASSLVAGYFNYGYTF.

V usage is TRBV25-1 and J usage is TRBJ2-2; D is unclear. Germline V gives CDR1 MGHDK, CDR2 SYGVNS. The CDR3 has 12 amino acids. The ends were cut back, 7 bases at V and 1 base at J, with 4 bases in the middle. The DNA for the CDR3 is TGTGCCAGCACCTTGAACACCGGGGAGCTGTTTTTT. This translates into CASTLNTGELFF.

The V gene is TRBV5-8, the J gene TRBJ2-1; 7 nucleotides line up with TRBD2. This CDR3 is 16 amino acids long. Germline CDR1 reads SGHTS; CDR2 reads YDEGEE. With V trimmed by 4 bases and J by 0 bases, 7 bases remained unmatched. The CDR3 sequence: CASSLGLAASYNEQFF. CDR3 DNA sequence: TGTGCCAGCAGCCTGGGCCTAGCGGCCTCCTACAATGAGCAGTTCTTC.

This rearrangement joins TRBV27 to TRBJ1-2, with unresolved D. This CDR3 comprises 13 residues. The germline CDR1 and CDR2 sequences are MNHEY and SMNVEV (reference sequence). V was trimmed by 2 bases and J by 8 bases, leaving 12 bases between them. In nucleotides, the CDR3 is TGTGCCAGCAGTTTAACGGGGAGAAGCGGCTACACCTTC. It translates to CASSLTGRSGYTF.

The chain links TRBV4-1 to TRBJ2-1; the match to TRBD2 covers 10 bases. J was trimmed by 4 bases and V by 1 base; bases with no gene match: 13. Germline CDR1 MGHRA, CDR2 YSYEKL. This CDR3 region has 19 residues. The DNA for the CDR3 is TGCGCCAGCAGCCAAGGATGGGGAGCGGGGGGGCATAGGTACAATGAGCAGTTCTTC. Protein product: CASSQGWGAGGHRYNEQFF.

The rearrangement uses TRBV20-1 and TRBJ2-7; D is unresolved. V was clipped by 6 bases and J by 4 bases, with 10 bases between them. Germline CDR1 and CDR2: DFQATT and SNEGSKA (reference sequence). The CDR3 runs 11 residues. This CDR3 reads CSALTDYEQYF. The CDR3 bases are TGCAGTGCCCTAACGGATTACGAGCAGTACTTC.

This clone occurred a few times. The chain carries TRBV9 and TRBJ2-1; no firm D call. The CDR3 covers 15 residues. Per germline, CDR1 SGDLS and CDR2 YYNGEE. Trimming stripped 1 base from V and 4 bases from J, with 12 bases between. As DNA, the CDR3 is TGTGCCAGCAGCGTATCCATGGCCCATTACAATGAGCAGTTCTTC. This translates into CASSVSMAHYNEQFF.

The chain uses TRBV18 and TRBJ1-3; D remains unclear. The CDR3 runs 13 residues. Per germline, CDR1 KGHSH and CDR2 LQKENI. The V gene lost 0 bases and the J gene lost 7 bases, with 7 bases spanning the gap. Written as DNA, the CDR3 is TGTGCCAGCTCACCACCGGGGAAGAACACCATATATTTT. Protein product: CASSPPGKNTIYF.